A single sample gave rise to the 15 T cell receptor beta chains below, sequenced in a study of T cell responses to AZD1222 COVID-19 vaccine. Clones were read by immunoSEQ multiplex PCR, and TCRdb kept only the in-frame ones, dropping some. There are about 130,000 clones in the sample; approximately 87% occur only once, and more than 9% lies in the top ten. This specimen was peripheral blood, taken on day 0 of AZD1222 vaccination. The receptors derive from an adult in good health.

The DNA for the CDR3 is TGTGCCAGCAGCACCAGGACAGGGCTCACCGGGGAGCTGTTTTTT. This sequence encodes CASSTRTGLTGELFF. The genes are TRBV7-9 and TRBJ2-2; 8 bases map to TRBD1. Losses at the gene ends were 5 bases for V and 4 bases for J; bases not matched to a gene: 6. Per the germline V gene, CDR1 is SEHNR and CDR2 is FQNEAQ (reference sequence). CDR3 length: 15 residues.

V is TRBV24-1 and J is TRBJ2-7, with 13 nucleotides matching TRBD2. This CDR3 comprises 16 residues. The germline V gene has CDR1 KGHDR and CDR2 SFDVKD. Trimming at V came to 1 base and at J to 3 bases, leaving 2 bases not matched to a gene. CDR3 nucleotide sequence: TGTGCCACCAGTGATTTAGGGACTAGCGGGAACTACGAGCAGTACTTC. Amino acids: CATSDLGTSGNYEQYF.

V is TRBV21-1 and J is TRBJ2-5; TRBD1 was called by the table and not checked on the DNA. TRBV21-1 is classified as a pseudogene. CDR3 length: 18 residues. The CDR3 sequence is CASSKGRKGDRGRETQYF. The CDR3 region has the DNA TGTGCCAGCAGCAAAGGTCGGAAGGGGGACAGGGGGCGGGAGACCCAGTACTTC.

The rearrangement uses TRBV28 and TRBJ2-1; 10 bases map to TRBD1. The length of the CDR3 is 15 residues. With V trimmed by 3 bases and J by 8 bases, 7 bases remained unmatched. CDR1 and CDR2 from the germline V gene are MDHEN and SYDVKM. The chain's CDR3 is CASSFWDRGGDEQFF. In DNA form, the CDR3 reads TGTGCCAGCAGTTTCTGGGACAGGGGTGGGGATGAGCAGTTCTTC.

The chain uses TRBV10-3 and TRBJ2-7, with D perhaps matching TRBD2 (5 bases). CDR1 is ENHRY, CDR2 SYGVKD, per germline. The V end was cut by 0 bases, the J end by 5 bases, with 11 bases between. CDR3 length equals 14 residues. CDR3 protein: CAISESPGRNEQYF. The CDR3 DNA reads TGTGCCATCAGTGAGTCCCCGGGAAGGAACGAGCAGTACTTC.

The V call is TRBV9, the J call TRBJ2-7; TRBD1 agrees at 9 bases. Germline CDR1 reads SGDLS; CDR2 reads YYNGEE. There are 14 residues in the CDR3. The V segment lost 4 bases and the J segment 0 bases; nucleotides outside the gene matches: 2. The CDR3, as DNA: TGTGCCAGCAGCAAGGGACAGGGCTCCTACGAGCAGTACTTC. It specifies CASSKGQGSYEQYF.

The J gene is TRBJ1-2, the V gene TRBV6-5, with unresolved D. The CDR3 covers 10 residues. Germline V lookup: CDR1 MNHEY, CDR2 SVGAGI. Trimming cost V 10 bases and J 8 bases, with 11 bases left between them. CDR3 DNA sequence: TGTGCCACCGATTCCGGGGGCTACACCTTC. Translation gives CATDSGGYTF.

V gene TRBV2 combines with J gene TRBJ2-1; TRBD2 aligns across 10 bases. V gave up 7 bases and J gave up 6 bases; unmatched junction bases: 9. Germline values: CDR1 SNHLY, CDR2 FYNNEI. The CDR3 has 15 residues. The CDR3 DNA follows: TGTGCCAGCAACCCCTCAGCGGGGGGGCGCAATGAGCAGTTCTTC. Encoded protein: CASNPSAGGRNEQFF. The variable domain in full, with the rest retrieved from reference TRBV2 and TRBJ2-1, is EPEVTQTPSHQVTQMGQEVILRCVPISNHLYFYWYRQILGQKVEFLVSFYNNEISEKSEIFDDQFSVERPDGSNFTLKIRSTKLEDSAMYFCASNPSAGGRNEQFFGPGTRLTVL.

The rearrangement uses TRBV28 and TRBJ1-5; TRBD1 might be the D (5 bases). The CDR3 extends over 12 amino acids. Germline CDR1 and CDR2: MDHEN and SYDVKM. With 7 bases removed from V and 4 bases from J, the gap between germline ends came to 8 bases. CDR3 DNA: TGTGCCAGCACGGGGGGGAATCAGCCCCAGCATTTT. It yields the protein CASTGGNQPQHF.

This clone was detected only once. The CDR3 spells CASSFEGTYEQYF. CDR3 nucleotide sequence: TGCGCCAGCAGCTTTGAGGGGACCTACGAGCAGTACTTC. The genes are TRBV5-1 and TRBJ2-7; D is tentatively TRBD1 or TRBD2 (5 bases each). The CDR3 has 13 residues. Germline V gene sequence: CDR1 SGHRS, CDR2 YFSETQ. The V end was cut by 2 bases, the J end by 2 bases, with 8 bases between.

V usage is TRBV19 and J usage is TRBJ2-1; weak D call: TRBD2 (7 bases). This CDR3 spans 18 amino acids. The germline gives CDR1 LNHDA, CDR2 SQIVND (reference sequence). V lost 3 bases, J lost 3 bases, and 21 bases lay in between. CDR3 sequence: CASSIEVYAGAHYNEQFF. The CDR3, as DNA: TGTGCCAGTAGTATTGAGGTTTATGCGGGGGCGCACTACAATGAGCAGTTCTTC.

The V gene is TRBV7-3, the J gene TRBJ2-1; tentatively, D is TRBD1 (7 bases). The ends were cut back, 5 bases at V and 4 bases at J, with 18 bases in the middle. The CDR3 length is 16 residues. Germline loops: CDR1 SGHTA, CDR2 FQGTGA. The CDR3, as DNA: TGTGCCAGCAGCGAACGGGACAGCGGGCCTTACAATGAGCAGTTCTTC. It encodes CASSERDSGPYNEQFF.

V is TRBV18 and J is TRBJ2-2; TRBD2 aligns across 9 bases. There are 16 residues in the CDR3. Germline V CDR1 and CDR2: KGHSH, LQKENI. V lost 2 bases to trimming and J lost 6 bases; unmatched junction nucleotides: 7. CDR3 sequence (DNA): TGTGCCAGCTCACCAAGGCGGGAGGGCCTTCCCGGGGAGCTGTTTTTT. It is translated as CASSPRREGLPGELFF.

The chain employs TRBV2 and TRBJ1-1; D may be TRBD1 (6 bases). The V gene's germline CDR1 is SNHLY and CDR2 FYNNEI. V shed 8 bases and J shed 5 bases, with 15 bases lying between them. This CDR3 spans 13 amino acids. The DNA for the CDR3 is TGTGCCAGCTCGAAACAGGGTAATACTGAAGCTTTCTTT. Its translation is CASSKQGNTEAFF.

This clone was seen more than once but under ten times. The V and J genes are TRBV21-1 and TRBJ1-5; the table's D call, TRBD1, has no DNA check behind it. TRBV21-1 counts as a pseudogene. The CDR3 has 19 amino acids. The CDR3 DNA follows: TGTGCCAGCAGCAAAATTTACAGGGGCATATCGGATAGCAATCAGCCCCAGCATTTT. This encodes CASSKIYRGISDSNQPQHF.